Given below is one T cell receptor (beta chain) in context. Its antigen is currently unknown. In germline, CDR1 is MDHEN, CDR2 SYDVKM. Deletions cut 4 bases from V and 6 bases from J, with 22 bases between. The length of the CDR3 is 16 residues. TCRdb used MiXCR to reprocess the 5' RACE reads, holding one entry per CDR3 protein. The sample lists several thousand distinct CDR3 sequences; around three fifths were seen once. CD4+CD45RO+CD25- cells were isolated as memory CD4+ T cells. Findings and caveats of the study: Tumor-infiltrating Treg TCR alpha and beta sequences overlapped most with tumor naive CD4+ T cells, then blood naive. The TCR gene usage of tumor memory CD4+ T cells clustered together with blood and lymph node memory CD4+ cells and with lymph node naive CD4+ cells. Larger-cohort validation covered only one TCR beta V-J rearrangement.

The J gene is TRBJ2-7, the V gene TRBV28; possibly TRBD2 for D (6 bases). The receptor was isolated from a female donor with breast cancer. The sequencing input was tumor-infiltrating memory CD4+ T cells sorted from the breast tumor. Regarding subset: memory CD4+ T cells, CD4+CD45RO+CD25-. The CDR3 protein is CASSSLGTANGGEQYF. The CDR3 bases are TGTGCCAGCAGTTCACTCGGGACTGCCAATGGCGGCGAGCAGTACTTC.